The subject of this entry is one T cell receptor (beta chain). The antigen is not known. The data derive from a study of CD8+ T cells in alopecia areata. Study-level results: It was lesional scalp, especially alopecia totalis/universalis, that showed higher clonality than normal scalp. Scalp samples also yield sequences from resident alphabeta T cells of normal skin.

Alopecia areata patients gave lesional scalp punch biopsies and peripheral blood samples. From PBMCs, CD4+ and CD8+ T cells were sorted. Sequencing relied on a cDNA template that was reverse transcribed from extracted RNA. Profiling relied on immunoSEQ multiplex PCR, and the TCRdb table lists in-frame clones only, not all of them. The sample shows over 150,000 clones, roughly 65% of them seen only once. Sequencing was performed on CD4+ T cells sorted from blood, taken at week 0. This receptor was taken from a human donor with alopecia areata.

CDR3 DNA: TGTGCCAGCAGTTCTCGGCCGCGCTTACAAGCTGAAGCTTTCTTT. Its translation: CASSSRPRLQAEAFF. This sequence joins TRBV6-6 and TRBJ1-1; D is ambiguous. Germline CDR1 is MNHNY and CDR2 is SVGAGI (reference sequence). Trimming stripped 4 bases from V and 6 bases from J, with 18 bases between. The CDR3 loop spans 15 amino acids.